This T cell receptor beta chain came from a study of shared clonotypes between healthy human individuals (dated by TCRdb to 2019 to 2021). A note on the overall study: A few men and a couple of women, aged 18 to 49 years, made up the cohort. To increase sequencing depth and limit assay-specific biases, different laboratories used diverse techniques to prepare libraries and sequence TCR repertoires. For each donor, CD4 naive and CD4 memory were each run on three plates, CD8 naive on two plates, and CD8 memory on one plate. To estimate repertoire size and how much clonotypes are shared between individuals, the study performed deep sequencing of blood TCR repertoires from roughly five healthy adults. Per donor, leukapheresis produced somewhere between about 0.9 and 9.5 billion PBMCs. Overall study outcomes, separate from this receptor: Sharing across a handful of donors was observed for around 5% of naive CD4, 3.5% of naive CD8, over 2% of memory CD4, and around 0.4% of memory CD8 clonotypes. Incomplete sequencing was indicated by rarefaction of sorted-subset datasets, despite the large sequencing depth. Naive subsets generally had larger estimated clonotype richness than memory subsets. Pairwise subsampling indicated that sequencing depth was expected to affect the degree of clonotype sharing among donors. Higher generation probabilities were observed for clonotypes shared by all four sorted-subset donors than for non-shared clonotypes. Because the study included only a small number of donors, the genetic and exposure-history diversity represented was limited. Only blood was sampled, and tissue TCR repertoires likely differ from those in blood.

Using the deep immunoSEQ assay, TCR CDR3 regions were amplified from genomic DNA by multiplex PCR. Extracted genomic DNA from each cell subset was spread evenly across all wells of several immunoSEQ 96-well plates, with each plate serving as a replicate. For sorted subsets, 150 to 250 ng genomic DNA, equal to 25,000 to 35,000 T cell genomes, was loaded into each replicate PCR. The purified libraries were quantified using a Qubit 3.0 fluorometer, sized with a Bioanalyzer 2100, and then quantified again using the KAPA Library Quantification kit. Every immunoSEQ 96-well plate was sequenced on a separate single-read 150-cycle Illumina NextSeq 550 flow cell. As for how the authors treated the data: Because only junctional sequences without quality scores were contained in the immunoSEQ output, filtering matching that applied to full-length reads could not be performed. Sequences were annotated with PyIR, a Python wrapper for IgBLAST v1.9, and V/J genes and CDR3 were assigned using IMGT germline references. Reads were filtered out if the reads had weak V/J assignments (E-value above 1e-6), no CDR3, stop codons, out-of-frame junctions, or ambiguous translated residues. A V3J clonotype was defined by an identical inferred V gene, J gene, and CDR3 amino acid sequence. Percentage overlap between repertoires was calculated by dividing the number of shared unique clonotypes by the size of the smaller repertoire. Three approaches were used to assess repertoire richness: RTK rarefaction, the Chao1 estimator, and Recon v2.1 estimates of unobserved clonotypes. Generation probabilities for all TCRbeta clonotypes obtained by the gDNA method from a handful of donors were computed using OLGA. As stored in TCRdb, this immuneACCESS dataset retains in-frame rearrangements with V and J assigned. A fraction of the clones does not appear; measured against another copy, unresolved V genes explain less than half of the discrepancy, and the remainder lacks a known reason. V, J and clone size reflect that table, while D and trimming were determined from the DNA. The sample table lists under 650,000 clones, less than 96% of them with a count of one. The ten largest clones capture about 0.064% of the sample.

The CDR3 spans 13 residues, from the cysteine through the phenylalanine. The kept DNA is CDR3 alone, 39 bases in frame from the first base. V and J are truncated by 0 bases and 5 bases respectively, leaving an intervening sequence of 5 bases. CDR1 and CDR2 are drawn from the germline V gene (reference sequence): SEHNR, FQNEAQ. The donors were healthy, HIV-negative adults who had no recently reported acute infections or vaccinations. Every donor was a Caucasian adult living in Nashville, Tennessee, USA. CD4+ T cells were enriched by magnetic negative selection, after which naive cells were positively selected on CD45RA and the negative fraction was taken as the memory subset. Blood was collected by leukapheresis, and PBMCs were isolated by Ficoll-Histopaque density gradient centrifugation and then cryopreserved in liquid nitrogen vapor phase. Analytical flow cytometry was used to check the purity and quantity of each magnetically sorted T cell population. From each sorted fraction, genomic DNA was isolated and quantified by UV absorbance on a Nanodrop 2000c.

Comments on this clone: The antigen it binds to is not known. There are no base qualities to consult, and no much larger clone falls within one base.

The receptor's source is a woman aged 25 to 39 in good health. Specimen: naive CD4+ T cells sorted from blood. Sample cell subset or site, as interpreted from the label and publication: CD45RA+ positively selected. The rearranged chain carries TRBV7-9 and TRBJ2-4; no D gene is confidently identified. The CDR3 amino acid sequence is: CASSLAYENIQYF. The DNA sequence follows: TGTGCCAGCAGCTTAGCATACGAAAACATTCAGTACTTC.